This TCR beta chain emerged from a study of naive and memory T cell subsets (TCRdb year 2017). Background for the entire study: According to the figure summarizing the samples, there were 10 blood donors, 7 tuberculin skin test biopsies and 3 saline control biopsies. Usually PCR2 was run as a SYBR Green qPCR and stopped at a set threshold, although low-input samples could use end-point PCR (approximately 6 cycles) instead.

V is cut by 3 bases and J by 4 bases, and the space between the germline ends is 9 bases. The CDR3 covers 12 residues, taking in both the cysteine and the phenylalanine. The only DNA kept is the CDR3, 36 bases in frame from the first base. The germline V gene supplies CDR1 SQVTM and CDR2 ANQGSEA. Libraries were constructed by 5' RACE. The ligated cDNA was amplified in four rounds of PCR with nested alpha and beta constant region primers together with the SP2 primer. For the blood and skin samples, reverse transcription of TCR RNA was done with SuperScript IV along with alpha and beta constant region primers. Using T4 RNA ligase 1, an oligonucleotide carrying both the Illumina SP2 primer and a UMI was ligated onto the 3' end of the cDNA. The 12-nucleotide UMI consisted of two random hexamers with an eight-base spacer between the hexamers to prevent hairpin formation. From the second PCR onward, TCR alpha and beta chain libraries were processed separately and dual indexed for multiplexing. After pooling, the indexed libraries were analyzed by capillary electrophoresis and sequenced on either an Illumina MiSeq or NextSeq. PhiX DNA at about 5-7% was spiked into libraries to increase base diversity and improve cluster recognition. The original methods were these. UMIs were extracted from read 2 by Demultiplexor and combined with the TCR sequence from read 1, and reads were split according to sample indices. V and J genes and V-J junctions were identified by Decombinator, which gave every TCR a five-part identifier that included V and J deletions. Collapsinator used UMIs to correct sequencing errors and PCR amplification heterogeneity, yielding UMI-based abundance per TCR. CDR3Translator turned identifiers into nucleotide sequence, translated the nucleotide sequence into amino acids, and pulled out CDR3 regions based on terminal motifs. After normalization to the amount of input RNA, the error-corrected alpha and beta TCR counts from blood and from skin were compared. TCRdb itself trimmed the public reads at Q25 with fastp, ran MiXCR and retained productive beta chains. Rows with a matching CDR3 protein are joined into one entry that keeps the most common DNA and genes. The V and J calls, along with clone size, are taken from TCRdb and not from the paper's own processing. The sample includes approximately 52,000 distinct CDR3 sequences, with about 4.8% observed a single time. Of the sample, about 0.8% falls within the top ten clones.

This clonotype was picked up many times. The antigen it recognizes is unknown. No clone much larger than this one lies a single base away; base qualities are absent. The investigation overall reported the following: The RNA-based method was acknowledged to be potentially sensitive to changes in TCR transcripts with T cell activation and differentiation.

The study described a robust, sensitive protocol for amplifying, sequencing and analyzing TCRs, using 3' ligation of a UMI-containing oligonucleotide to TCR cDNA. Whole blood analysis involved drawing over 2 ml of peripheral blood from adult healthy volunteers into Tempus tubes and then extracting RNA following the manufacturer's instructions. Total RNA, without cell sorting, was DNase treated with RQ1 DNase before reverse transcription, targeting about 1 to 1,100 ng input. Libraries were prepared from skin biopsies and whole blood to test how robust the pipeline was in samples where T cells are a minority population.

The receptor chain draws on TRBV29-1 and TRBJ2-5; the D segment might be TRBD1 or TRBD2, since each matches 5 bases. The receptor was isolated from a female donor in good health. The DNA sequence follows: TGCAGCGTTGAGGGGGTGGGAGAGACCCAGTACTTC. This yields the protein CSVEGVGETQYF.